Following are 7 T cell receptor beta chains from one sample sequenced in a study of blood T cell repertoires in COVID-19. Profiled with immunoSEQ multiplex PCR; TCRdb holds only in-frame clones, not every one. The table includes approximately 50,000 clones, around 85% detected once. Sequenced material: peripheral blood. These receptors originate from a man aged 55 to 70 with acute or convalescent COVID-19.

J is TRBJ2-7 and V is TRBV19, with TRBD2 matching over 13 bases. CDR3 length: 18 residues. Germline CDR1 LNHDA, CDR2 SQIVND (reference sequence). V was clipped by 5 bases and J by 0 bases; unmatched bases: 10. The chain's CDR3 is CASSSRPGLAGASYEQYF. The CDR3 nucleotides read TGTGCCAGTAGTTCCCGACCCGGACTAGCGGGGGCCTCCTACGAGCAGTACTTC.

In this sample, this clone turned up a few times. The rearrangement links TRBV6-6 to TRBJ1-6; D unclear. The germline V and J ends were trimmed by 6 bases and 10 bases, with 7 bases remaining between them. The CDR3 length is 11 residues. In germline, CDR1 is MNHNY, CDR2 SVGAGI (reference sequence). CDR3 amino acids: CASSPQSPLHF. The CDR3, as DNA: TGTGCCAGCAGCCCACAGTCACCCCTCCACTTT.

The chain has TRBV2 and TRBJ2-7, with unresolved D. Germline V CDR1 and CDR2: SNHLY, FYNNEI. The CDR3 has 13 residues. The V gene lost 4 bases and the J gene lost 2 bases, with 9 bases spanning the gap. The DNA for the CDR3 is TGTGCCAGCAGTGTTGCGGTCGCCTACGAGCAGTACTTC. Translation: CASSVAVAYEQYF.

The V call is TRBV5-1, the J call TRBJ2-7; D is uncertain. Germline CDR1 reads SGHRS; CDR2 reads YFSETQ. With 7 bases removed from V and 1 base from J, the gap between germline ends came to 15 bases. CDR3 length equals 14 residues. CDR3 region: CASGSVAGSYEQYF. The CDR3 nucleotides read TGCGCCAGCGGCTCAGTAGCCGGTTCCTACGAGCAGTACTTC.

The gene calls are TRBV4-1 and TRBJ1-1; 8 bases align to TRBD1. The CDR3 runs 16 residues. The V and J ends lost 1 base and 5 bases, in that order; junction bases with no gene match: 9. Germline V gene data show CDR1 as MGHRA and CDR2 as YSYEKL. The CDR3 DNA follows: TGCGCCAGCAGCCAAGGGACAGGGTGGAGAGGGACTGAAGCTTTCTTT. Protein product: CASSQGTGWRGTEAFF.

The rearrangement joins TRBV4-1 to TRBJ2-5, with TRBD2 matching over 11 bases. V shed 1 base and J 4 bases; nucleotides not matched to a gene: 2. Looked up from germline, CDR1 is MGHRA and CDR2 is YSYEKL. This CDR3 is built from 15 residues. The CDR3, as DNA: TGCGCCAGCAGCCAAGGGCTAGCGGGAGGAGAGACCCAGTACTTC. Its translation: CASSQGLAGGETQYF.

This sequence joins TRBV18 and TRBJ2-3, with D unclear. V lost 6 bases, J lost 2 bases, and 21 bases lay in between. Germline assignment: CDR1 KGHSH and CDR2 LQKENI. The CDR3 spans 17 residues. CDR3 loop: CASSPDPDSTDTDTQYF. Written as DNA, the CDR3 is TGTGCCAGCTCCCCGGATCCCGACTCCACCGACACAGATACGCAGTATTTT.